Reported below is one TCR beta chain. Those who donated were healthy bone marrow donors. Despite likely unrecorded immune exposures, the donors were nominally healthy at the time of sampling. These data belong to a study of cytomegalovirus exposure and HLA in healthy donors. It was with 60 Vbeta and 13 Jbeta primers that the PCR ran. The table came from immunoSEQ multiplex PCR; TCRdb's copy has only in-frame clones and leaves some out. This sample yields under 150,000 clones, of which 65% to 85% are seen a single time; 2.5% belongs to the top ten. V shed 2 bases, J shed 3 bases, and the junction held 10 bases outside the gene matches. CDR3 length: 17 amino acids. Germline CDR1 is LNHNV and CDR2 is YYDKDF (reference sequence).

This chain connects TRBV15 to TRBJ1-3; 7 bases align to TRBD1. The source of this sequence is a woman under 30 in good health and CMV-seronegative. The sequencing sample was made of PBMCs. CDR3: CATSRRTRGTDGNTIYF. In nucleotides, the CDR3 is TGTGCCACCAGCAGAAGGACCCGGGGGACAGATGGAAACACCATATATTTT.